The entry that follows covers one T cell receptor beta chain sequence. The sample is drawn from a study of blood T cell repertoires in COVID-19. Study-wide context: In each case, the material was cDNA or gDNA derived from T cells, B-cell-depleted T cells, or PBMCs.

CDR3 length: 10 residues. The V gene lost 7 bases and the J gene lost 4 bases, with 7 bases spanning the gap. Germline loops: CDR1 GTSNPN, CDR2 SVGIG (reference sequence). TCRdb's copy holds only in-frame clones and misses some; the assay was immunoSEQ multiplex PCR. Here the sample spans nearly 35,000 clones, roughly 93% being singletons. The chain recombines TRBV30 with TRBJ1-2; D gene uncertain. What was sequenced was peripheral blood. The receptor comes from a human donor in a cohort sampled during active COVID-19. The CDR3 is CALGSYGYTF. For the CDR3, the DNA is TGTGCCTTGGGGAGCTATGGCTACACCTTC.